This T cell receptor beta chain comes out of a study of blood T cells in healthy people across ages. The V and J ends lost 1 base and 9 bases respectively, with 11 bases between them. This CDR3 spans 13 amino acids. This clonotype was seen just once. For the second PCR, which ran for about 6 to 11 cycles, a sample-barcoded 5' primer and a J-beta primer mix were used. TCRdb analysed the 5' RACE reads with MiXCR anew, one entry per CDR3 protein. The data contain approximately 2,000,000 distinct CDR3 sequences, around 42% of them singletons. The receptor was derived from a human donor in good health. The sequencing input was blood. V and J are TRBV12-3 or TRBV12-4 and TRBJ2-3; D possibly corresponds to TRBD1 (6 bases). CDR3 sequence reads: CASSLEDSFTQYF. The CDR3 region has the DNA TGTGCCAGCAGTTTAGAGGACAGTTTCACGCAGTATTTT.